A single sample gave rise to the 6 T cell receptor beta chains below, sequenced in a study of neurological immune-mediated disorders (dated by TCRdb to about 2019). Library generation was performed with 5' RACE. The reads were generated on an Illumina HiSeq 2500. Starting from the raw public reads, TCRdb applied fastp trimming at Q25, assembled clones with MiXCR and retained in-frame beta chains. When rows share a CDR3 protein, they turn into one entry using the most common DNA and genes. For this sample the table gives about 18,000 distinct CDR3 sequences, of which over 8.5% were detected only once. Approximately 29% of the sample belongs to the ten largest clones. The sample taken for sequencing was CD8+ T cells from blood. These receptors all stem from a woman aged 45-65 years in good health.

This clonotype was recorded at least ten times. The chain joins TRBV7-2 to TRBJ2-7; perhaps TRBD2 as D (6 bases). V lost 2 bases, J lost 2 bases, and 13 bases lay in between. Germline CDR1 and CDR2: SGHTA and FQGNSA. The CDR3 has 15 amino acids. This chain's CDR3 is CASSLFQRAPYEQYF. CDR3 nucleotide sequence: TGTGCCAGCAGCTTATTTCAGCGGGCCCCCTACGAGCAGTACTTC.

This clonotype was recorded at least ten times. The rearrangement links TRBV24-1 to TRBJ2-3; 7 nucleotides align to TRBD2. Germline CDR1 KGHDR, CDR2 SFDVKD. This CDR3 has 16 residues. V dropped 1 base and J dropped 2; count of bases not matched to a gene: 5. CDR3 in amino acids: CATSDLKGGNTDTQYF. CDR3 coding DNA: TGTGCCACCAGTGATTTAAAGGGAGGGAACACAGATACGCAGTATTTT.

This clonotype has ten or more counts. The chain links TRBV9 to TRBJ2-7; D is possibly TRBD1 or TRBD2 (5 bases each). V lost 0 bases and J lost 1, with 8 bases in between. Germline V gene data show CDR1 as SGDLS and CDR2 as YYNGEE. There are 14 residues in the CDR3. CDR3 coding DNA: TGTGCCAGCAGCGTAGATGGGGGATCCTACGAGCAGTACTTC. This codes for CASSVDGGSYEQYF.

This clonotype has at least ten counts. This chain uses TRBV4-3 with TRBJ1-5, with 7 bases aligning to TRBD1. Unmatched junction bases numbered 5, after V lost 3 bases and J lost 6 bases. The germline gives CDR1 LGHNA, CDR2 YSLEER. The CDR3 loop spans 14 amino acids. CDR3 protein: CASSQSQGFQPQHF. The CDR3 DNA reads TGCGCCAGCAGCCAGTCACAGGGGTTTCAGCCCCAGCATTTT.

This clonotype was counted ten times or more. Written as DNA, the CDR3 is TGCAGCGTTGGGTTGTTCACAGGGGGCCACCACGCGAACACCGGGGAGCTGTTTTTT. It translates to CSVGLFTGGHHANTGELFF. J is TRBJ2-2 and V is TRBV29-1, with 9 bases identical to TRBD1. Germline trimming cut 4 bases from V and 0 bases from J; bases unmatched to any gene: 15. Germline assignment: CDR1 SQVTM and CDR2 ANQGSEA. The CDR3 is made up of 19 amino acids.

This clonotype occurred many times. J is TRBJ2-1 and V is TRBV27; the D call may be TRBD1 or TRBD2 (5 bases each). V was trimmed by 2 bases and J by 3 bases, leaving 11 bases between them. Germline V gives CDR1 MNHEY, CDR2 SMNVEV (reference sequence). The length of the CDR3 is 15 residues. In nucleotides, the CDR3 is TGTGCCAGCAGTTTAATGGGGGTCGTCTACAATGAGCAGTTCTTC. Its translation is CASSLMGVVYNEQFF.